This T cell receptor beta chain came from a study of blood T cell repertoires in COVID-19. Study-level background: From the United States, Italy and Spain came samples of acute and convalescent COVID-19.

Trimming took off 1 base at V and 7 bases at J, with 13 bases between the two ends. This CDR3 spans 14 amino acids. CDR1 and CDR2 (germline): MNHEY, SVGAGI. This clone was seen a single time. Sequencing was performed with immunoSEQ multiplex PCR; in TCRdb, only in-frame clones are kept and a portion is missing. The sample has about 100,000 clones; around 83% are singletons. The chain joins TRBV6-5 to TRBJ1-2; unclear D gene. The sequencing sample was made of peripheral blood. The receptor was isolated from a man in his 70s with active or convalescent COVID-19. This chain's CDR3 is CASSYWRQSPGYTF. The DNA for the CDR3 is TGTGCCAGCAGTTACTGGAGGCAGAGCCCTGGCTACACCTTC.